Listed below are T cell receptor beta chains from one sample, sequenced in a study of T cell repertoires in cytomegalovirus infection. TCRdb reprocessed the reads via MiXCR and lists one record per CDR3 protein. In the table there are over 100,000 distinct CDR3 sequences, 15% to 20% of which are singletons. The specimen sequenced was PBMCs. All receptors come from a human donor in good health (CMV status not recorded). Some clones in this sample may be carry-over from other donors' samples. CDR3s include the opening cysteine and the closing phenylalanine or tryptophan. D genes are given only for firm matches. Part of the rows lack a size; the others show once, few, many or a class for expanded clones.

j_call: TRBJ1-1; clone_size: many; d_call: .; v_call: TRBV7-2; cdr3_aa: CASSSGPNTEAFF; cdr3_nt: TGTGCCAGCAGCTCGGGACCGAACACTGAAGCTTTCTTT
j_call: TRBJ1-1; clone_size: .; d_call: .; v_call: TRBV12-3/TRBV12-4; cdr3_aa: CASSLEGEAFF; cdr3_nt: TGTGCCAGCAGTTTGGAAGGTGAAGCTTTCTTT
j_call: TRBJ2-7; clone_size: many; d_call: .; v_call: TRBV19; cdr3_aa: CASSIGGTFSSYEQYF; cdr3_nt: TGTGCCAGTAGTATAGGGGGGACGTTCAGCTCCTACGAGCAGTACTTC
j_call: TRBJ2-7; clone_size: few; d_call: TRBD2; v_call: TRBV28; cdr3_aa: CASSSQQRGVHEQYF; cdr3_nt: TGTGCCAGCAGTTCACAGCAGCGGGGGGTGCACGAGCAGTACTTC
j_call: TRBJ2-2; clone_size: many; d_call: .; v_call: TRBV7-3; cdr3_aa: CASRRTRTGELFF; cdr3_nt: TGTGCCAGCAGGAGGACCCGAACCGGGGAGCTGTTTTTT
j_call: TRBJ1-3; clone_size: .; d_call: .; v_call: TRBV20-1; cdr3_aa: CSAGTGTSGNTIYF; cdr3_nt: TGCAGTGCTGGTACGGGAACCTCTGGAAACACCATATATTTT
j_call: TRBJ2-7; clone_size: few; d_call: TRBD1; v_call: TRBV6-2/TRBV6-3; cdr3_aa: CASSWDSYEQYF; cdr3_nt: TGTGCCAGCAGTTGGGACAGCTACGAGCAGTACTTC
j_call: TRBJ1-2; clone_size: .; d_call: .; v_call: TRBV6-5; cdr3_aa: CASSTPGRTNYGYTF; cdr3_nt: TGTGCCAGCAGTACCCCGGGACGGACAAACTATGGCTACACCTTC
j_call: TRBJ1-1; clone_size: many; d_call: .; v_call: TRBV19; cdr3_aa: CASSPAWGFGVSNTEAFF; cdr3_nt: TGTGCCAGTAGTCCCGCCTGGGGGTTCGGCGTTTCGAACACTGAAGCTTTCTTT
j_call: TRBJ2-3; clone_size: many; d_call: .; v_call: TRBV19; cdr3_aa: CASSPMGGDADTQYF; cdr3_nt: TGTGCCAGTAGCCCCATGGGCGGGGACGCAGATACGCAGTATTTT
j_call: TRBJ1-2; clone_size: .; d_call: TRBD1; v_call: TRBV6-6; cdr3_aa: CASSNDRGLGYTF; cdr3_nt: TGTGCCAGCAGTAACGACAGGGGGCTTGGCTACACCTTC
j_call: TRBJ1-1; clone_size: few; d_call: TRBD1; v_call: TRBV19; cdr3_aa: CASMTGGAGNTEAFF; cdr3_nt: TGTGCCAGTATGACAGGGGGCGCCGGCAACACTGAAGCTTTCTTT
j_call: TRBJ2-6; clone_size: few; d_call: .; v_call: TRBV6-5; cdr3_aa: CASSRGGYSGANVLTF; cdr3_nt: TGTGCCAGCAGCAGGGGCGGTTACTCTGGGGCCAACGTCCTGACTTTC
j_call: TRBJ1-5; clone_size: .; d_call: .; v_call: TRBV28; cdr3_aa: CASRLPNQPQHF; cdr3_nt: TGTGCCAGCCGACTTCCCAATCAGCCCCAGCATTTT
j_call: TRBJ2-3; clone_size: .; d_call: .; v_call: TRBV2; cdr3_aa: CASIGLVLIEVRTDTQYF; cdr3_nt: TGTGCCAGCATCGGACTCGTTTTAATTGAAGTTCGTACAGATACGCAGTATTTT
j_call: TRBJ1-2; clone_size: few; d_call: .; v_call: TRBV7-2; cdr3_aa: CASSLEGGVGPYGYTF; cdr3_nt: TGTGCCAGCAGCTTAGAGGGAGGGGTGGGGCCCTATGGCTACACCTTC
j_call: TRBJ2-5; clone_size: many; d_call: TRBD1; v_call: TRBV7-9; cdr3_aa: CASSPSQGISETQYF; cdr3_nt: TGTGCCAGCAGCCCCTCACAGGGGATAAGCGAGACCCAGTACTTC
j_call: TRBJ1-4; clone_size: many; d_call: .; v_call: TRBV12-3/TRBV12-4; cdr3_aa: CASSAQGPTNEKLFF; cdr3_nt: TGTGCCAGCAGTGCACAGGGACCAACTAATGAAAAACTGTTTTTT
j_call: TRBJ2-3; clone_size: .; d_call: TRBD1; v_call: TRBV7-9; cdr3_aa: CASSPARTGPDTQYF; cdr3_nt: TGTGCCAGCAGCCCCGCCAGGACAGGGCCAGATACGCAGTATTTT